The next 11 T cell receptor beta chains were all read from a single sample in a study of shared clonotypes between healthy human individuals. Clones were sequenced by immunoSEQ multiplex PCR, and TCRdb holds only the in-frame ones, with some missing. The repertoire includes millions of clones, 85% to 95% of them detected once, and approximately 0.13% sits in the top ten. Sequenced: naive CD4+ T cells sorted from blood. Subset given: CD45RA+ positively selected. The receptor set was obtained from a man aged 18-30 years in good health.

The chain carries TRBV6-5 and TRBJ2-3; no reliable D call. Germline V gene lookup returns CDR1 MNHEY and CDR2 SVGAGI. The CDR3 totals 12 residues. Trimming took off 5 bases at V and 7 bases at J, with 10 bases between the two ends. CDR3 in amino acids: CASSQDHHTQYF. DNA of the CDR3: TGTGCCAGCAGTCAGGACCATCATACGCAGTATTTT.

This chain links TRBV19 with TRBJ1-2; D remains ambiguous. The CDR3 spans 15 residues. Deletions cut 1 base from V and 2 bases from J, with 11 bases between. The germline CDR1 and CDR2 sequences are LNHDA and SQIVND (reference sequence). This CDR3 is CASSIGRFLNYGYTF. CDR3 coding DNA: TGTGCCAGTAGTATAGGCCGTTTCTTAAACTATGGCTACACCTTC.

The chain couples TRBV19 to TRBJ2-6, with no clear D. This CDR3 spans 17 amino acids. Trimming took 6 bases from V and 0 from J, leaving 15 bases between them. The germline V gene encodes CDR1 LNHDA and CDR2 SQIVND (reference sequence). This chain's CDR3 is CASSDERRSSGANVLTF. In DNA, the CDR3 is TGTGCCAGTAGCGACGAACGAAGGAGCTCTGGGGCCAACGTCCTGACTTTC.

The CDR3 spells CASSLVGIGELFF. The DNA of the CDR3 is TGTGCCAGCAGCCTAGTCGGGATCGGGGAGCTGTTTTTT. The chain couples TRBV14 to TRBJ2-2, with TRBD2 as a possible D gene (5 bases). V was cut by 4 bases and J by 7 bases, with 10 bases left in between. The CDR3 runs 13 residues. Germline V gene lookup returns CDR1 SGHDN and CDR2 FVKESK.

To note about this clone: Other DNA sequences from this sample encode an identical CDR3 as well. The CDR3 is CASSGGPNQPQHF. The CDR3 DNA reads as TGTGCCAGCAGTGGGGGGCCGAATCAGCCCCAGCATTTT. This rearrangement joins TRBV2 to TRBJ1-5, with D possibly TRBD1 on 6 matching bases. V gave up 4 bases and J gave up 4 bases, with 8 bases separating them. The CDR3 totals 13 residues. CDR1 and CDR2 from the germline V gene are SNHLY and FYNNEI.

V usage is TRBV30 and J usage is TRBJ1-5; unclear D gene. V gave up 2 bases and J gave up 4 bases, with 12 bases separating them. CDR1 is GTSNPN and CDR2 is SVGIG in the germline V gene (reference sequence). This CDR3 region has 14 residues. CDR3 residues: CAWSFGVGNQPQHF. Written as DNA, the CDR3 is TGTGCCTGGAGTTTTGGGGTGGGAAATCAGCCCCAGCATTTT.

The chain links TRBV6-5 to TRBJ1-1; D ambiguous. Trimming removed 0 bases from V and 4 bases from J, with 9 bases in between. The V gene's germline CDR1 is MNHEY and CDR2 SVGAGI. The CDR3 loop spans 14 amino acids. CDR3 DNA sequence: TGTGCCAGCAGTTACTCCCGGTGGGCCACTGAAGCTTTCTTT. The encoded protein is CASSYSRWATEAFF.

This chain joins TRBV11-1 and TRBJ2-7; tentatively, D is TRBD1 (5 bases). V was pared by 1 base and J by 2 bases, with 15 bases between. CDR1 is SGHAT and CDR2 is FQDESV in the germline V gene (reference sequence). There are 16 residues in the CDR3. The CDR3 nucleotides are TGTGCCAGCAGCTTAGAACCAGGGTGGTGTCCCTACGAGCAGTACTTC. Translation: CASSLEPGWCPYEQYF.

This chain joins TRBV6-6 and TRBJ1-2, with D maybe TRBD1 (6 bases). Trimming took off 2 bases at V and 0 bases at J, with 10 bases between the two ends. This CDR3 has 15 amino acids. Germline-derived CDR1 and CDR2 are MNHNY and SVGAGI (reference sequence). CDR3: CASSYQGTSNYGYTF. In DNA, the CDR3 is TGTGCCAGCAGTTACCAGGGGACATCTAACTATGGCTACACCTTC.

Regarding this clone: The conserved phenylalanine or tryptophan is not found at the CDR3 terminus, so this likely reflects a read error. The DNA is left out, because the CDR3 cannot be placed on it with certainty; the CDR3 is given as TCRdb lists it. V usage is TRBV6-1 and J usage is TRBJ2-2; TRBD1 was called by the table and not checked on the DNA. 12 amino acids form the CDR3, both terminal residues included. In germline, CDR1 is MNHNS, CDR2 SASEGT. Here the CDR3 reads CASSDRADPRLE.

The rearrangement links TRBV7-2 to TRBJ2-2; 9 bases align to TRBD1. Germline assignment: CDR1 SGHTA and CDR2 FQGNSA. Trimming at V came to 5 bases and at J to 4 bases, leaving 5 bases not matched to a gene. This CDR3 region has 15 residues. CDR3 in DNA: TGTGCCAGCAGCCGGGGGACAGGGTCCACCGGGGAGCTGTTTTTT. It specifies CASSRGTGSTGELFF.